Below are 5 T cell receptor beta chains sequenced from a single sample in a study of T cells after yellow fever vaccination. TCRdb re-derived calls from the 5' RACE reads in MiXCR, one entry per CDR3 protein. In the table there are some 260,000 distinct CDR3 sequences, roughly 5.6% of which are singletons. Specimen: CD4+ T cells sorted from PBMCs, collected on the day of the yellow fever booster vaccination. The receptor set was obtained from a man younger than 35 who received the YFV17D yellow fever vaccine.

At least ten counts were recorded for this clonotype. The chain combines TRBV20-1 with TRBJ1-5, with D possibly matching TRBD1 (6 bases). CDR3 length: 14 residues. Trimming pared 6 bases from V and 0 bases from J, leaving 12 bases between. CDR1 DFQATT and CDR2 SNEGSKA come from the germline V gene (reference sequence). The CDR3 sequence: CSATQGNSNQPQHF. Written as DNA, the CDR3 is TGCAGTGCGACACAGGGAAATAGCAATCAGCCCCAGCATTTT.

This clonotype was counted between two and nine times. In nucleotides, the CDR3 is TGTGCCAGCAGTGAATCGGGGGCCTCTTCCTATAATTCACCCCTCCACTTT. Amino acid sequence: CASSESGASSYNSPLHF. This chain links TRBV25-1 with TRBJ1-6, with a tentative D call TRBD1 (6 bases). The CDR3 runs to 17 residues. Trimming shortened V by 1 base and J by 1 base, and 11 bases separated the two germline ends. Germline CDR1 is MGHDK and CDR2 is SYGVNS.

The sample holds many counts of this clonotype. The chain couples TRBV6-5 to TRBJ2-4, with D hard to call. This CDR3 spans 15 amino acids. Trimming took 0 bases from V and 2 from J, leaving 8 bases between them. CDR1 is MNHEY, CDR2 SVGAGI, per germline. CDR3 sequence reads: CASSYSKKSKNIQYF. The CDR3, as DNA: TGTGCCAGCAGTTACTCGAAGAAATCCAAAAACATTCAGTACTTC.

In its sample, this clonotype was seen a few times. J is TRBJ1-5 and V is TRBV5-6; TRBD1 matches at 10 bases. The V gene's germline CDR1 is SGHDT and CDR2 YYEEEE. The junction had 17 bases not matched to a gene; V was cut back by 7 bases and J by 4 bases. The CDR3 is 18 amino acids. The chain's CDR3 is CASAGGLIGQGGNQPQHF. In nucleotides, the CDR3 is TGTGCCAGCGCAGGGGGATTAATTGGACAGGGGGGGAATCAGCCCCAGCATTTT.

The CDR3: CASSLTEYTDTQYF. CDR3 bases: TGTGCCAGCAGCTTAACAGAATATACAGATACGCAGTATTTT. The chain is built from TRBV7-9 and TRBJ2-3, with D uncertain. The V end lost 2 bases, the J end lost 3 bases, and 9 bases lay between the germline ends. Germline-derived CDR1 and CDR2 are SEHNR and FQNEAQ (reference sequence). The CDR3 has 14 residues.